A selection of T cell receptor beta chains follows, all from one sample in a study of T-cell memory formation after mild COVID-19. Using its own MiXCR run on the 5' RACE reads, TCRdb lists one record per CDR3 protein. Counted here are 550,000 to 700,000 distinct CDR3 sequences, about a sixth occurring once; the ten biggest clones make up around 12%. Sample: PBMCs or a T cell subset sorted from them (not recorded which). These receptors were obtained from an adult woman who had mild COVID-19 (a few samples of this study predate the infection). Cell type and time point are not known. The CDR3 runs from the conserved cysteine through the conserved F or W. The D gene is left open where the match is weak. Clone size is not always given. Where it is, it says once, few, many or a class for expanded clones.

cdr3_aa	cdr3_nt	v_call	j_call	clone_size	d_call
CASSPMGTVATNEKLFF	TGTGCCAGCTCACCAATGGGAACAGTGGCAACTAATGAAAAACTGTTTTTT	TRBV18	TRBJ1-4	.	.
CASSLEGGGLNEQFF	TGTGCCAGCAGCTTGGAGGGCGGGGGCCTCAATGAGCAGTTCTTC	TRBV5-6	TRBJ2-1	.	.
CSVEDADSQLEQYF	TGCAGCGTTGAAGATGCGGACAGCCAGCTGGAGCAGTACTTC	TRBV29-1	TRBJ2-7	.	.
CASSRDRVDQPQHF	TGTGCCAGCAGCCGTGACAGGGTGGATCAGCCCCAGCATTTT	TRBV7-2	TRBJ1-5	few	TRBD1
CATSILGGELFF	TGTGCCACCAGTATCCTTGGCGGGGAGCTGTTTTTT	TRBV24-1	TRBJ2-2	few	.
CSASNGLPTDTQYF	TGCAGTGCTAGTAACGGGCTGCCGACAGATACGCAGTATTTT	TRBV20-1	TRBJ2-3	few	.
CASSQVTANYEQYF	TGCGCCAGCAGCCAAGTAACAGCCAACTACGAGCAGTACTTC	TRBV4-3	TRBJ2-7	.	.
CASSRGMNTEAFF	TGTGCCAGCAGCCGAGGAATGAACACTGAAGCTTTCTTT	TRBV14	TRBJ1-1	many	.
CSTRDSGSQYEQYF	TGCAGCACCAGGGACTCAGGATCTCAATACGAGCAGTACTTC	TRBV20-1	TRBJ2-7	few	.
CASTILPGTATNTGELFF	TGCGCCAGCACCATATTACCCGGGACAGCAACGAACACCGGGGAGCTGTTTTTT	TRBV5-1	TRBJ2-2	few	TRBD1
CAWRGQGVSYEQYF	TGTGCCTGGAGGGGACAGGGGGTGTCCTACGAGCAGTACTTC	TRBV30	TRBJ2-7	few	TRBD1